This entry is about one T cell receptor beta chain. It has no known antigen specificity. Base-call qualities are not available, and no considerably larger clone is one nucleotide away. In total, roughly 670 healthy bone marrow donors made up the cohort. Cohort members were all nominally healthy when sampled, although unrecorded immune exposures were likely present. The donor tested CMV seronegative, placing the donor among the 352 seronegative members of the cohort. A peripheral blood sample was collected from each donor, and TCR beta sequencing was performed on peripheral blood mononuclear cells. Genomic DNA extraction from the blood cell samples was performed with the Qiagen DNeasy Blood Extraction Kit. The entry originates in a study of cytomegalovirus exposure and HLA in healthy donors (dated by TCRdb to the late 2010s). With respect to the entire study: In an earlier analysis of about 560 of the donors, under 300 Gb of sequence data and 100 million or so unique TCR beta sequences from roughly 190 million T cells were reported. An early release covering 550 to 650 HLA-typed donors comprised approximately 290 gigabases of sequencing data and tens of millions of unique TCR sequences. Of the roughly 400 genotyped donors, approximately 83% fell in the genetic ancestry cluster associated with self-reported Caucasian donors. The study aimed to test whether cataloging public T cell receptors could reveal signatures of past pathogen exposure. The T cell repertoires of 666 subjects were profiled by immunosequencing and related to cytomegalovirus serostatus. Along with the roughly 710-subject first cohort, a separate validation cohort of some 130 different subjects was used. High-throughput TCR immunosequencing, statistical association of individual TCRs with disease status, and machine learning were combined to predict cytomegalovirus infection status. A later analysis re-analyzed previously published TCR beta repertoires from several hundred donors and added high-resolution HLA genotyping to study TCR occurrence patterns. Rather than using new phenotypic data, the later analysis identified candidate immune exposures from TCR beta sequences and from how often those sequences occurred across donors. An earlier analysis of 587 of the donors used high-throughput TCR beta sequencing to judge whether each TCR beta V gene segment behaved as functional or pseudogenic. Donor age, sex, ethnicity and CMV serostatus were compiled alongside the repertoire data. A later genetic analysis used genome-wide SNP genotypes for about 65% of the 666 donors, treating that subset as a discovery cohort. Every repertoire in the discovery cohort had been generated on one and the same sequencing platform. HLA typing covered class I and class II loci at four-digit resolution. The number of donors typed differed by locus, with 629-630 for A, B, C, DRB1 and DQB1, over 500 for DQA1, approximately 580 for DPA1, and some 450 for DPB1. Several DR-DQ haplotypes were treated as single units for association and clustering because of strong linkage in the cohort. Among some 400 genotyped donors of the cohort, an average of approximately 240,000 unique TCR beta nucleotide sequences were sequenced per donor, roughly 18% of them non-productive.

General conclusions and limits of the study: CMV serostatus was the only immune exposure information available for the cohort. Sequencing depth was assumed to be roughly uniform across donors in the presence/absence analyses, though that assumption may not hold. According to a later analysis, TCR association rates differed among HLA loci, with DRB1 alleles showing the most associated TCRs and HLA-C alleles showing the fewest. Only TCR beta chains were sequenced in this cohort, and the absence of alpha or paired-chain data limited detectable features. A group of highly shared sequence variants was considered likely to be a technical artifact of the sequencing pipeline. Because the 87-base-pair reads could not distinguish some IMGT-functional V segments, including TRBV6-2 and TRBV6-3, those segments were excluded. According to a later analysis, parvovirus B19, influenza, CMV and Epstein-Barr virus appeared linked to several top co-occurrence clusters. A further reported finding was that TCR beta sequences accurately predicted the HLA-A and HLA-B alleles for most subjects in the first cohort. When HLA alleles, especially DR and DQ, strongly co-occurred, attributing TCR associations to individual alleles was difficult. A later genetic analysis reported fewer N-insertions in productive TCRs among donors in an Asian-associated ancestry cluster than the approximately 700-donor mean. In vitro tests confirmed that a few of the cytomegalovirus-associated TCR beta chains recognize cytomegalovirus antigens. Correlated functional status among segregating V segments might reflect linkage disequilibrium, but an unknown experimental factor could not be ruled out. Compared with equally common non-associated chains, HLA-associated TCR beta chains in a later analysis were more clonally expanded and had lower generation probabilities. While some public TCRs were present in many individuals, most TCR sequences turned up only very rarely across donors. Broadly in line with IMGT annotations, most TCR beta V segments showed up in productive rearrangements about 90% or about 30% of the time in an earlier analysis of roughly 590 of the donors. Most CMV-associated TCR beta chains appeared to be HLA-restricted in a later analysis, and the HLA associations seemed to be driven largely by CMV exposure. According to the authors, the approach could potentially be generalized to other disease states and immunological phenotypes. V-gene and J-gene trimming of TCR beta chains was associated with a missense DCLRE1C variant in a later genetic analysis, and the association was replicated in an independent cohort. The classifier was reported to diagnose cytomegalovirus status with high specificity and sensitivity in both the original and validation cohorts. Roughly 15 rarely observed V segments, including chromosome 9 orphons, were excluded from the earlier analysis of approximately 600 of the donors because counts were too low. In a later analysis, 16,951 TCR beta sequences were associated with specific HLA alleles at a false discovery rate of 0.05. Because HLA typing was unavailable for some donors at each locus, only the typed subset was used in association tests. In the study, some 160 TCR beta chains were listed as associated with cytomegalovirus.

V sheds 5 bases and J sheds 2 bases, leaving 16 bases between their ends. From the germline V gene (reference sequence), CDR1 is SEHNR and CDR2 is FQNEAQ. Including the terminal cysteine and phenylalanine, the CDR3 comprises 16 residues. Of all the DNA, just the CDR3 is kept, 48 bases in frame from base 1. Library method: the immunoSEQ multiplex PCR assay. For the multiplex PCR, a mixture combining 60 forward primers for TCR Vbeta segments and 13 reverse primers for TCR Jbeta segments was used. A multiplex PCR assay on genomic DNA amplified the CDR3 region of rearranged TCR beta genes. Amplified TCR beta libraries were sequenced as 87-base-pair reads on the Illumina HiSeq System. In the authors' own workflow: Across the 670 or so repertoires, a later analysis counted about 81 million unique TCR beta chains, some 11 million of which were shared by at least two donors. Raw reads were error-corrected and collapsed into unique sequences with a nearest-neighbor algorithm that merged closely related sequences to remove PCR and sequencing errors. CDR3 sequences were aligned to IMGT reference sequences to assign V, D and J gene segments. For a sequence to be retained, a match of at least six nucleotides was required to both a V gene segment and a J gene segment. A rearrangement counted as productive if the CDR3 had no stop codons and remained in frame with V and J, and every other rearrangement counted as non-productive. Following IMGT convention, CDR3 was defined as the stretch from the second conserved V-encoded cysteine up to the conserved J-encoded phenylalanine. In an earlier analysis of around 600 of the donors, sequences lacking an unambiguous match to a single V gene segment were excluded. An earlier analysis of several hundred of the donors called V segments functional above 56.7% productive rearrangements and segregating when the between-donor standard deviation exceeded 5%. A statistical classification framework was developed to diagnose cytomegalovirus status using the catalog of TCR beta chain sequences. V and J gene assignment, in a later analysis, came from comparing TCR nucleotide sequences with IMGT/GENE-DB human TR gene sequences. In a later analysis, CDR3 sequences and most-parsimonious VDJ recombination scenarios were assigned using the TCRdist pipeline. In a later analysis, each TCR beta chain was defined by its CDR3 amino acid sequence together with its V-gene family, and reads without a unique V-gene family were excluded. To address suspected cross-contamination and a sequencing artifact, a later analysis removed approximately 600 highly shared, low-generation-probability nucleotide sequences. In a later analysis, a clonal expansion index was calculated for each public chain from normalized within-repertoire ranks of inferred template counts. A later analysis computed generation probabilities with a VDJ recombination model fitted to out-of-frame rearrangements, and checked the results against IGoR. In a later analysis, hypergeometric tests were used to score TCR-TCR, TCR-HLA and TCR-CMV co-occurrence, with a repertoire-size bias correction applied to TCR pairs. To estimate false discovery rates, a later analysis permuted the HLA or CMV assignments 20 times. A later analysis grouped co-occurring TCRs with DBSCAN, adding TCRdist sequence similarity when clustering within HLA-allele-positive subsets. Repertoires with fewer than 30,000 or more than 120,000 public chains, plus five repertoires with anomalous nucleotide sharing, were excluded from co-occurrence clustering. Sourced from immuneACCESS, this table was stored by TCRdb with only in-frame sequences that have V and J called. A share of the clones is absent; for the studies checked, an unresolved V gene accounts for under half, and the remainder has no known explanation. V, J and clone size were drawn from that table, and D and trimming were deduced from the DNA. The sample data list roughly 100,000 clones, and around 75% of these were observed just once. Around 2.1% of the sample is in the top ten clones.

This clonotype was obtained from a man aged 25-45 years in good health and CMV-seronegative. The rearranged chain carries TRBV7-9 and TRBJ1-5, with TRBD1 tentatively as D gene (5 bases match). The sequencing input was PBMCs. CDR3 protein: CASSLESGGGNQPQHF. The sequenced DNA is TGTGCCAGCAGCCTAGAATCCGGGGGAGGCAATCAGCCCCAGCATTTT.